This T cell receptor (beta chain) was profiled in a study of PD-1 blockade in classical Hodgkin lymphoma. The CDR3 runs to 15 residues. With no exception, relapse followed autologous stem cell transplantation in all patients, and brentuximab vedotin exposure varied. Sequencing was performed with immunoSEQ multiplex PCR; in TCRdb, only in-frame clones are kept and a portion is missing. The data hold roughly 90,000 clones, with more than 80% observed a single time. This clone was observed a handful of times. The specimen was peripheral blood mononuclear cells (PBMCs), collected before the second cycle of nivolumab. The receptor was isolated from a human donor with classical Hodgkin lymphoma. The chain is built from TRBV21-1 and TRBJ2-1; the D call in the table, TRBD1, was not verified against the DNA. TRBV21-1 is classified as a pseudogene. CDR3 in DNA: TGTGCCAGCAGCACTGTGGACAGGTCACACAATGAGCAGTTCTTC. As protein: CASSTVDRSHNEQFF.